This is a list of T cell receptor beta chains from one sample in a study of cytomegalovirus exposure and HLA in healthy donors. Clones were read by immunoSEQ multiplex PCR, and TCRdb kept only the in-frame ones, dropping some. The repertoire holds approximately 150,000 clones, less than 85% seen once, with 4.3% in the top ten. The sequenced sample consisted of PBMCs. The receptors originated from a man aged 40-50 years in good health and CMV-seronegative. The conserved cysteine and the conserved F or W are not part of the CDR3 here.

V gene | CDR3 protein
TRBV6-4 | ASSPGTQGSYGYT
TRBV28 | ASSLWGTKETQY
TRBV30 | AWRIAGGGTQY
TRBV27 | ASSHWTSGGNEQF
TRBV10-2 | ASVDSHGELF
TRBV6-5 | ASRLWPDTGELF
TRBV6-6 | ASSSQGKDQY
TRBV7-2 | ASSFRGTDTQY
TRBV5-1 | ASSQDREQF
TRBV10-3 | AISDLLDLAGGSYEQY